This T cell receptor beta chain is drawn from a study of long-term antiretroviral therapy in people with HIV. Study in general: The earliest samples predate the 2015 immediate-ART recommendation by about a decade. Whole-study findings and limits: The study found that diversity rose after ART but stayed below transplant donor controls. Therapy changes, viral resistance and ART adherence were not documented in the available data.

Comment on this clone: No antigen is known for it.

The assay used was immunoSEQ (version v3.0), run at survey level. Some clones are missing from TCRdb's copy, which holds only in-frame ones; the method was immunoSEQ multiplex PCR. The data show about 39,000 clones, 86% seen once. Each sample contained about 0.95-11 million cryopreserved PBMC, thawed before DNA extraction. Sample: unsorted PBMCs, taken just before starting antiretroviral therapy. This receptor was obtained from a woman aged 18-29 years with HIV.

This chain's CDR3 is CASRPLAEETQYF. As DNA, the CDR3 is TGTGCCAGCAGACCGCTAGCGGAAGAGACCCAGTACTTC. The V call is TRBV6-5, the J call TRBJ2-5; 7 bases are shared with TRBD2. This CDR3 is 13 amino acids long. Germline-derived CDR1 and CDR2 are MNHEY and SVGAGI. J gave up 3 bases and V 6 bases, and 4 bases lay outside the gene matches.